This entry features one TCR beta chain sequence. No antigen is known for it. No per-base quality is available; no much larger clone lies one base away. Per the germline V gene (reference sequence), LNHDA is the CDR1 and SQIVND is the CDR2. V lost 5 bases and J lost 4 bases; the stretch between them is 14 bases long. The CDR3 numbers 15 residues from cysteine through phenylalanine. Only the CDR3 region is kept as DNA, spanning 45 bases read in frame from base 1. This sample was included in a study of T-cell memory formation after mild COVID-19 (dated by TCRdb to the early 2020s). In terms of the full investigation: TCR sequence clusters from the two donors were found to be largely donor specific. In two donors, T-cell clones that expanded and contracted after mild COVID-19 were tracked by sequencing TCRalpha and TCRbeta repertoires over time. The cohort was made up of two young adult volunteers, one female and one male, who were previously healthy. Broader findings and caveats from the paper: The detection of some responding clones in pre-infection memory suggests that pre-existing cross-reactive memory T cells joined the SARS-CoV-2 response. The second-wave clones that peaked on day 37 were not confirmed to be SARS-CoV-2 specific. Balanced CD4/CD8 phenotypes were observed for clones contracting from day 15 to 85, whereas a bias towards CD4+ was observed for a second wave of clones expanding from day 15 to 37. The study included only a couple of mild cases, and larger cohorts that include severe cases with pre-infection samples were judged to be necessary. Contracting CD4+ clones were found mainly in CM and EM memory subsets, while CD8+ clones were enriched in EMRA.

Ficoll-Paque density gradient centrifugation was used to isolate PBMCs. Sequencing relied on an Illumina NovaSeq 6000. TCRalpha and TCRbeta cDNA libraries were constructed by 5'RACE with constant-segment primers, with sample barcodes and unique molecular identifiers being introduced. RNA was extracted from every sample with Trizol reagent. The libraries were amplified in two PCR steps, and the second step added a second sample barcode and Illumina TruSeq adapters. Sequencing of libraries was performed on an Illumina NovaSeq with 2 x 150 bp paired-end reads. Per the original workflow: Demultiplexing of reads and collapsing into UMI-guided consensus sequences were performed with migec v1.2.7. With mixcr v2.1.11, UMI consensuses were aligned to TRA and TRB V and J templates and assembled into clonotypes. Clonotypes were classified as expanded or contracted when called significant by both edgeR and NoisET, with noise models trained on biological replicates. edgeR calls used a false discovery rate-adjusted p below 0.01 and a log2 fold-change threshold of 1. As an exploratory analysis of dynamics, max-normalized trajectories of the 1000 most abundant clonotypes were examined with PCA combined with hierarchical clustering. Each responding clone was given a CD4 or CD8 phenotype based on the CD4+ and CD8+ repertoires, which had been sequenced separately. TCRdb trimmed the raw reads at Q25, called clones with MiXCR and kept productive beta chains. Under each unique CDR3 protein, matching rows form one entry showing the most common genes and DNA. For this entry, the V and J calls and clone size follow TCRdb and not the study's own pipeline. Within this sample are around 320,000 distinct CDR3 sequences, with around an eighth of them counted one time only. In total, the top ten clones hold approximately 22% of the sample.

Sequencing used PBMCs or a T cell subset sorted from them (not recorded which). This clonotype was obtained from a man aged 18-30 years who had mild COVID-19 (a few samples of this study predate the infection). The sample titles of this study are shuffled in the database, so cell type and time point are left out; the donor was told from shared clones. This receptor chain uses TRBV19 and TRBJ1-4, with a weak D call of TRBD1 (6 bases match). The CDR3 here reads CASSSPYRDNEKLFF. The DNA is as follows: TGTGCCAGTAGTTCCCCTTACAGGGATAATGAAAAACTGTTTTTT.